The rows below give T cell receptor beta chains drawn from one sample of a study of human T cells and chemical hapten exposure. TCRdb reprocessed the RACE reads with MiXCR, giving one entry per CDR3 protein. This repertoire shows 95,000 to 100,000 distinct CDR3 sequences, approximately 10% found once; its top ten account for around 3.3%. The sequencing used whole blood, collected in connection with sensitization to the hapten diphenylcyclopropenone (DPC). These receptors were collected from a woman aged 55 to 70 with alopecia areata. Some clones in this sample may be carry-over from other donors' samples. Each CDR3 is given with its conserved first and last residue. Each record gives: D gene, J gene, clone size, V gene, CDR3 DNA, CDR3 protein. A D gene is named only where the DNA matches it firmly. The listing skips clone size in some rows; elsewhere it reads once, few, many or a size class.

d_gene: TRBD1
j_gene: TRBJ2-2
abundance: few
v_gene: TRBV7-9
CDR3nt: TGTGCCAGCAGCTTCCGGCCCGGGACAGGTGACACCGGGGAGCTGTTTTTT
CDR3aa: CASSFRPGTGDTGELFF

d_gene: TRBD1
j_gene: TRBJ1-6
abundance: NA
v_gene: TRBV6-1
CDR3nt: TGTGCCAGCAGAATATGGACAGGGCCGGCTTCACCCCTCCACTTT
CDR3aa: CASRIWTGPASPLHF

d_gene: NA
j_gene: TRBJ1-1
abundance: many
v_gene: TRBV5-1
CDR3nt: TGCGCCAGCAGCCAAGAGACAGGAGACCTTATGAACACTGAAGCTTTCTTT
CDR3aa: CASSQETGDLMNTEAFF

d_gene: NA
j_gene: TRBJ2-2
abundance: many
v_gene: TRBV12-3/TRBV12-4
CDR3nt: TGTGCCAGCAGTTTAGCGGGGGGCTCCGGGGAGCTGTTTTTT
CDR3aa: CASSLAGGSGELFF

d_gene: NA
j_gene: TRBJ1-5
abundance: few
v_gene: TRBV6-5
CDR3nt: TGTGCCAGCAGCCGCAGGGGCCAGCCCCAGCATTTT
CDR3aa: CASSRRGQPQHF

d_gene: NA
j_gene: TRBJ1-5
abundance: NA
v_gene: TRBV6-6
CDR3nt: TGTGCCAGCAGTTACGGTAGGCAGCCCCAGCATTTT
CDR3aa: CASSYGRQPQHF

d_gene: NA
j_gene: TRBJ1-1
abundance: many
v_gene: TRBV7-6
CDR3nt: TGTGCCAGCAGCTTATCCCAGGGAATGGGGACTGAAGCTTTCTTT
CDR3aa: CASSLSQGMGTEAFF

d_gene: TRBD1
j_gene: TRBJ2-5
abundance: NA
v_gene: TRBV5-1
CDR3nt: TGCGCCAGCAGCTTAACAGGGGGCTTCTACCAAGAGACCCAGTACTTC
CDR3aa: CASSLTGGFYQETQYF

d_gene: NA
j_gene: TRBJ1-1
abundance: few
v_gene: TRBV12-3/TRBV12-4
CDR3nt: TGTGCCAGCAGTTTAGCCGTGCAGGGCACTGAAGCTTTCTTT
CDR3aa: CASSLAVQGTEAFF

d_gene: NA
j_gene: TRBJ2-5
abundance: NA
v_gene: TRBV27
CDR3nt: TGTGCCAGCAGTTCCGGGGGGCCGGAGACCCAGTACTTC
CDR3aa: CASSSGGPETQYF

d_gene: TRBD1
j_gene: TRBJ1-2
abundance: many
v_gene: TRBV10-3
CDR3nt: TGTGCCAGCGCCCTTTACCGGGACAGGGGGCACACGGCCTATGGCTACACCTTC
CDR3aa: CASALYRDRGHTAYGYTF

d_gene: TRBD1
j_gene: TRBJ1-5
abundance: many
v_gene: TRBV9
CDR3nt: TGTGCCAGCGCGAAGGGGACAGGGGTAAATCAGCCCCAGCATTTT
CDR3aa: CASAKGTGVNQPQHF

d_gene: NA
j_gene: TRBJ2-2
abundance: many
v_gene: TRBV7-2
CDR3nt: TGTGCCAGCAGCGTGTTTCGCAGCACCGGGGAGCTGTTTTTT
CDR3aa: CASSVFRSTGELFF

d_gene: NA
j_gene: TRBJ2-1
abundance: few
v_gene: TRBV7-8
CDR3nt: TGTGCCAGCAGCGCCACAGGGTCCTACAATGAGCAGTTCTTC
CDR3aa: CASSATGSYNEQFF

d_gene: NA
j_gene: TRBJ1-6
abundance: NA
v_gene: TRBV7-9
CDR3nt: TGTGCCAGCACTGGGTTTGGTGGTAATTCACCCCTCCACTTT
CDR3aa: CASTGFGGNSPLHF

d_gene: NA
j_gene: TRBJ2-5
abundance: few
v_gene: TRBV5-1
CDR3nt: TGCGCCAGCAGCTTGTATCGCAGAGAGACCCAGTACTTC
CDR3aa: CASSLYRRETQYF

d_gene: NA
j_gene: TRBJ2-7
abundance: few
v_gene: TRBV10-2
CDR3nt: TGCGCCAGCAGTGTAGGGTGGGTCTCCTACGAGCAGTACTTC
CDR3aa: CASSVGWVSYEQYF

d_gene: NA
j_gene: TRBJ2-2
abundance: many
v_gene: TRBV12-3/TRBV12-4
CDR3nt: TGTGCCAGCTCCCCTAACGCCGGGGAGCTGTTTTTT
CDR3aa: CASSPNAGELFF

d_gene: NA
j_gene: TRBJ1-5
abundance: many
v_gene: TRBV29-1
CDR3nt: TGCAGCGTCCAACAGGGTTACGGCAATCAGCCCCAGCATTTT
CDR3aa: CSVQQGYGNQPQHF

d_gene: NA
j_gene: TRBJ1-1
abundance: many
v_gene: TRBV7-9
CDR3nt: TGTGCCAGCAGCTTAGGTGGGGCAGGGACTGAAGCTTTCTTT
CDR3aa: CASSLGGAGTEAFF

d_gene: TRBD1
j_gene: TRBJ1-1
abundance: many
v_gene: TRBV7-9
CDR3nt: TGTGCCAGCAGCTTAAGTCTAGGGGGCGGTAGCACTGAAGCTTTCTTT
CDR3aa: CASSLSLGGGSTEAFF

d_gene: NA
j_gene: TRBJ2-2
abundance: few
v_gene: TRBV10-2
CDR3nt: TGCGCCAGTAGTGCGGTGAACGCGAACACCGGGGAGCTGTTTTTT
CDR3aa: CASSAVNANTGELFF

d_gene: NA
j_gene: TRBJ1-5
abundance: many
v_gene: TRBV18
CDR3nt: TGTGCCAGCTCACCAGGAGGAGGTCAGCCCCAGCATTTT
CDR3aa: CASSPGGGQPQHF

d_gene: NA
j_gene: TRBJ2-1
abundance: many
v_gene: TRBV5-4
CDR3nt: TGTGCCAGCAGCTTGCCTGCTAGCTCCTACAATGAGCAGTTCTTC
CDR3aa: CASSLPASSYNEQFF

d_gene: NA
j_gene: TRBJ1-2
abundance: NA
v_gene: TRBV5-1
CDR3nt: TGCGCCAGCAGCTTGGCGTCCTCTTCCGGGGAGAACTATGGCTACACCTTC
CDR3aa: CASSLASSSGENYGYTF

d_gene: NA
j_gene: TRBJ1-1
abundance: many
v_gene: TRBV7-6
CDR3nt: TGTGCCAGCAGCTTAGGCGTTCCCGCTAGTCGAGCTTTCTTT
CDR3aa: CASSLGVPASRAFF

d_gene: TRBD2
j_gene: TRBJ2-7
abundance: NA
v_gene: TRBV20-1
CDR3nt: TGCAGTGCTATGCTCACTAGCGGGGGTTCCTACGAGCAGTACTTC
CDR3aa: CSAMLTSGGSYEQYF

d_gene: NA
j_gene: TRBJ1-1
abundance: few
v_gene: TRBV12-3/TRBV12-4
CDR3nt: TGTGCCAGCCAGCGGTCGGGGGCTGAAGCTTTCTTT
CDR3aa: CASQRSGAEAFF

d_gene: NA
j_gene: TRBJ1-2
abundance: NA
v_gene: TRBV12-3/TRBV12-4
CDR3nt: TGTGCCAGCAGTTTCCGCGTGCCGGGAGGCTACACCTTC
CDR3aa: CASSFRVPGGYTF

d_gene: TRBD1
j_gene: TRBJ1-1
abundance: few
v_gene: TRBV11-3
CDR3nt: TGTGCCAGCAGCTTAAATCAGGGGGGCTCTCAAATGAACACTGAAGCTTTCTTT
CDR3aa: CASSLNQGGSQMNTEAFF

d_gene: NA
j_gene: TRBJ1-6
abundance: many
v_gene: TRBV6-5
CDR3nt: TGTGCCAGCAGTTATCTTCCGAGCTCCTATAATTCACCCCTCCACTTT
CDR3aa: CASSYLPSSYNSPLHF

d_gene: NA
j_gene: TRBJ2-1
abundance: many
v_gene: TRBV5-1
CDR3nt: TGCGCCAGCAGCCCGGGGGCGTACACTTACAATGAGCAGTTCTTC
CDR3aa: CASSPGAYTYNEQFF

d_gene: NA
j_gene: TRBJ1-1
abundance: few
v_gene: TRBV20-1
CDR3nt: TGCAGTGCTAGAGAGTTTCAGATAGCGAACACTGAAGCTTTCTTT
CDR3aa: CSAREFQIANTEAFF

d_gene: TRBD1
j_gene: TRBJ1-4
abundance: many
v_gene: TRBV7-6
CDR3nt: TGTGCCAGCAGCAAACCGAACCAACAGGGGACATCCCTAGGAACTGAAAAACTGTTTTTT
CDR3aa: CASSKPNQQGTSLGTEKLFF

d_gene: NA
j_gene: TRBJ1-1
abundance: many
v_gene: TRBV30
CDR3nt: TGTGCCTGGAGTAGTATTGGCCGCCCGGGAGAAGCTTTCTTT
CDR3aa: CAWSSIGRPGEAFF

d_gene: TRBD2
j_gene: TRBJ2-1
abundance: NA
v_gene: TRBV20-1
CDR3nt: TGCAGTGTAACGGGGGGGGCTGGCAATGAGCAGTTCTTC
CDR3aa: CSVTGGAGNEQFF

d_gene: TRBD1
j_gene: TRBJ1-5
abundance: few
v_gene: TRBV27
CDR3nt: TGTGCCAGCAGTTTATCGCCAGGGGGCAGGCAGCCCCAGCATTTT
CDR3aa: CASSLSPGGRQPQHF

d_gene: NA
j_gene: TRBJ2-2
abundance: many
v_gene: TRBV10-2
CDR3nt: TGCGCCAGCAGCCCTACCTCCGGGGAGCTGTTTTTT
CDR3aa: CASSPTSGELFF

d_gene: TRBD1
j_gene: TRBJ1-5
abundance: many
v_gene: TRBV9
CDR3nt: TGTGCCAGCAGCGCTGACAGGGATCAGCCCCAGCATTTT
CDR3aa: CASSADRDQPQHF

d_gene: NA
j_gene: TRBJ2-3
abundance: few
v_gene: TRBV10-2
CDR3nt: TGCGCCAGCAGCCCCCGACAGGGCACAGATACGCAGTATTTT
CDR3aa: CASSPRQGTDTQYF

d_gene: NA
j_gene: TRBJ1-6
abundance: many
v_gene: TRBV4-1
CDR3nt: TGCGCCAGCAGCCAAGATCGGAGAGGGTCCTATAATTCACCCCTCCACTTT
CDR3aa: CASSQDRRGSYNSPLHF

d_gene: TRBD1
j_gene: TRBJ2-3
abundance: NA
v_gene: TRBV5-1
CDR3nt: TGCGCCAACACGGGACAGGGAGGTACAGATACGCAGTATTTT
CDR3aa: CANTGQGGTDTQYF

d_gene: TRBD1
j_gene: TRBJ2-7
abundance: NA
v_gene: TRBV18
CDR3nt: TGTGCCAGCTCACCTTCCCCTACCGGGACAGGGGCCCACGAGCAGAACTTC
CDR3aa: CASSPSPTGTGAHEQNF

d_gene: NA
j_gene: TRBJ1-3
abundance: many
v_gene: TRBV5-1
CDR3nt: TGCGCCAGCGGTACCCCCGGCTCTGGAAACACCATATATTTT
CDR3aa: CASGTPGSGNTIYF

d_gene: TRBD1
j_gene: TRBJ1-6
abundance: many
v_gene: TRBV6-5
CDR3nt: TGTGCCAGCAGTTACTTCCGGGACAGGACTAATTCACCCCTCCACTTT
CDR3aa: CASSYFRDRTNSPLHF

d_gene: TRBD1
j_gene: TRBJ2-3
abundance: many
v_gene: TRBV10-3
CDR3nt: TGTGCCATCACCAACACAGGGGCCCTGGATACGCAGTATTTT
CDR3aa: CAITNTGALDTQYF

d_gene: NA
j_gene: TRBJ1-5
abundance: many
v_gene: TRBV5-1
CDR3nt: TGCGCCAGCAGCTTTGCCCAGGGTCAGCCCCAGCATTTT
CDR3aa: CASSFAQGQPQHF

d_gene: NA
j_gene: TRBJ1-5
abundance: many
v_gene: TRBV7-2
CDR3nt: TGTGCCAGCAGCCCCCAACAGGGTTATCAGCCCCAGCATTTT
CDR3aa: CASSPQQGYQPQHF

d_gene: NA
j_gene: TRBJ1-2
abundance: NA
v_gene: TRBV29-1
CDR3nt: TGCAGCGTAGCTGACCGTCCCCGCGGCTACACCTTC
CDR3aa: CSVADRPRGYTF

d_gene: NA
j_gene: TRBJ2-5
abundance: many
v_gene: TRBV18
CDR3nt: TGTGCCAGCTCACCACCGCCGGGTCTGGAGACCCAGTACTTC
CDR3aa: CASSPPPGLETQYF

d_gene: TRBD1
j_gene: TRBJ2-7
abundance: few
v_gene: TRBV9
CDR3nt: TGTGCCAGCAGCCCCCGGGACAGGGTCTACGAGCAGTACTTC
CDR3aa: CASSPRDRVYEQYF

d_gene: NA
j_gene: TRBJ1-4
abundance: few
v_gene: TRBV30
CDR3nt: TGTGCCTGGAGTATTCGAGGGGGAGAGGAAAAACTGTTTTTT
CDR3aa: CAWSIRGGEEKLFF

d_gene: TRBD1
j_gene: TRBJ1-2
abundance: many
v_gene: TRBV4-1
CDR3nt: TGCGCCAGCAGCCAAACAGGACAGGACTATGGCTACACCTTC
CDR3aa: CASSQTGQDYGYTF